The sequence of this T cell receptor beta chain was determined in a study of molecular identifiers for immune sequencing clone quantification. This clonotype was picked up a small number of times. MiXCR, applied by TCRdb to the PCR reads, yields one record per CDR3 protein. In the table there are over 600,000 distinct CDR3 sequences, less than 20% of which are singletons. The CDR3 totals 15 residues. Trimming removed 1 base at V and 6 bases at J, with 15 bases between. The germline V gene encodes CDR1 LGHNA and CDR2 YSLEER. The genes are TRBV4-3 and TRBJ1-2; no definite D call. The origin of this receptor is a human donor in good health. Some libraries in this study had Jurkat cell RNA spiked in. Sequenced: naive CD8+ T cells from blood, with Jurkat cell RNA spiked in. Regarding subset: FACS-sorted CD8+CD4-CCR7+CD45RA+ naive T cells. The CDR3 loop reads CASSQGSSVVNGYTF. DNA for the CDR3: TGCGCCAGCAGCCAAGGGTCTTCGGTAGTAAATGGCTACACCTTC.